This T cell receptor (beta chain) was documented in a study of OX40 agonist ivuxolimab in advanced cancers. Turning to the study itself: Ivuxolimab is an agonistic anti-OX40 (CD134) antibody, and patients were treated with it. Those treated in dose escalation had hepatocellular carcinoma, melanoma, renal cell cancer or head and neck cancer. Study-level findings and limits: Clones of CD4+ and CD8+ blood T cells grew by week 6 at doses of 0.1 to 3.0 mg/kg.

Only in-frame clones appear in the TCRdb table, and some are missing; sequencing was by immunoSEQ multiplex PCR. This sample has around 84,000 clones, with around 92% found just once. As regards this clone: Its antigen remains unidentified.

This CDR3 region has 15 residues. V shed 5 bases, J shed 4 bases, and the junction held 7 bases outside the gene matches. Germline V gives CDR1 MNHEY, CDR2 SMNVEV (reference sequence). The clonotype comes from an adult with an advanced solid tumor such as melanoma, head and neck, liver or kidney cancer. The sample consisted of CD4+ or CD8+ T cells sorted from blood, taken in a trial of the OX40 agonist ivuxolimab. This rearrangement joins TRBV27 to TRBJ2-3, with TRBD2 identical over 9 bases. DNA of the CDR3: TGTGCCAGCAGTCCTCTGACTAGCGGCGCAGATACGCAGTATTTT. Translated: CASSPLTSGADTQYF.